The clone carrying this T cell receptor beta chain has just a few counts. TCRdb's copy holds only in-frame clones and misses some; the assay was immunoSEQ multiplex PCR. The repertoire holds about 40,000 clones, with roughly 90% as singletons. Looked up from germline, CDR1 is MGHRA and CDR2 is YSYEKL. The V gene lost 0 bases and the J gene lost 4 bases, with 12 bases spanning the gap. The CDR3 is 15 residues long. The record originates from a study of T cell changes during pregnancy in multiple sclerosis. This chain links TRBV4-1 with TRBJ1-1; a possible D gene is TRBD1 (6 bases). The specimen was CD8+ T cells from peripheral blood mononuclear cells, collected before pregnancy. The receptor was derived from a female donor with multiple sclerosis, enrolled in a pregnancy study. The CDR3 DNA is TGCGCCAGCAGCCAAGATGGGCAGGGGCGCACTGAAGCTTTCTTT. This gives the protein CASSQDGQGRTEAFF.